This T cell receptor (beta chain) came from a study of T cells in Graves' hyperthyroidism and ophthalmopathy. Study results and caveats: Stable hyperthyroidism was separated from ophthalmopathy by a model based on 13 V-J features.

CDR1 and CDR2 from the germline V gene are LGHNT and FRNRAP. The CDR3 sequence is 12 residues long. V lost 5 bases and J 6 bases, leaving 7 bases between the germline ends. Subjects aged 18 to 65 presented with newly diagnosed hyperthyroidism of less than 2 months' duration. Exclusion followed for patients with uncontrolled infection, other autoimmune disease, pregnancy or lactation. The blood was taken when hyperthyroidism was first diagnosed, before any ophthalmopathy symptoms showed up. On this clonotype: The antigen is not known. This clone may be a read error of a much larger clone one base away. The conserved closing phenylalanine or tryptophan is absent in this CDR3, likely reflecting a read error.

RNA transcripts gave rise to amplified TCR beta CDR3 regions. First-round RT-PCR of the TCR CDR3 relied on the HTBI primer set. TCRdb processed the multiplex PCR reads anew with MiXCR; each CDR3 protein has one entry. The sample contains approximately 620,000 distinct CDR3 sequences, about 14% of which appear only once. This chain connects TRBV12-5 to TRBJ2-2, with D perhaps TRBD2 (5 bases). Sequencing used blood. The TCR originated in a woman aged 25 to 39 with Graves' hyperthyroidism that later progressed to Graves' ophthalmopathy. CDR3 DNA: TGTGCTAGTGGTCCGGGGTCCGGGGAGCTGTTTCTT. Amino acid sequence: CASGPGSGELFL.